Presented here are 19 T cell receptor beta chains from one specimen sequenced in a study of T cells in Graves' hyperthyroidism and ophthalmopathy. TCR beta CDR3 regions were amplified from RNA. Carried out on the TCR CDR3, a first-round RT-PCR used the HTBI primer set. MiXCR, applied by TCRdb to the multiplex PCR reads, yields one record per CDR3 protein. The sample lists more than 500,000 distinct CDR3 sequences; 46% were seen once. The sequencing sample was made of peripheral blood or thyroid tissue (not recorded which). These receptors all stem from an adult woman with Graves' disease, either hyperthyroidism or ophthalmopathy (not recorded which).

The J gene is TRBJ1-4, the V gene TRBV25-1; the match to TRBD1 covers 9 bases. V was clipped by 2 bases and J by 7 bases; unmatched bases: 11. CDR3 size: 17 residues. The germline V gene has CDR1 MGHDK and CDR2 SYGVNS. The CDR3 spells CASSENRPGTGFEKLFF. In nucleotides, the CDR3 is TGTGCCAGCAGTGAAAACCGACCCGGGACAGGGTTTGAAAAACTGTTTTTT.

This clonotype appeared many times. The chain recombines TRBV13 with TRBJ1-5, with unresolved D. CDR3 length: 15 amino acids. V was shortened by 5 bases and J by 0 bases, with 11 bases between the two germline ends. CDR1 PRHDT and CDR2 FYEKMQ come from the germline V gene (reference sequence). CDR3 bases: TGTGCCAGCAGCGCGGGCCCCTATAGCAATCAGCCCCAGCATTTT. Amino acid sequence: CASSAGPYSNQPQHF.

This clonotype was seen repeatedly, ten times or more. The chain has TRBV6-6 and TRBJ2-7, with 12 bases fitting TRBD2. Losses at the gene ends were 5 bases for V and 2 bases for J; bases not matched to a gene: 7. Per germline, CDR1 MNHNY and CDR2 SVGAGI (reference sequence). The CDR3 contains 16 residues. The CDR3 loop reads CASSQTRTSGAYEQYF. The CDR3, as DNA: TGTGCCAGCAGTCAAACCCGGACTAGCGGGGCCTACGAGCAGTACTTC.

This clonotype was detected many times. This chain connects TRBV9 to TRBJ2-2; D uncertain. The CDR3 spans 15 residues. Per germline, CDR1 SGDLS and CDR2 YYNGEE. Trimming took 4 bases from V and 1 from J, leaving 11 bases between them. This CDR3 is CASSLRSLNTGELFF. As DNA, the CDR3 is TGTGCCAGCAGCCTCAGGAGTCTGAACACCGGGGAGCTGTTTTTT.

The chain is built from TRBV20-1 and TRBJ2-7; 7 bases are a match to TRBD2. Losses at the gene ends were 6 bases for V and 0 bases for J; bases not matched to a gene: 5. This CDR3 contains 13 residues. The germline V gene encodes CDR1 DFQATT and CDR2 SNEGSKA (reference sequence). In DNA form, the CDR3 reads TGCAGTGCCACTAGCGTGTCCTCCTACGAGCAGTACTTC. Translated: CSATSVSSYEQYF.

The chain has TRBV10-3 and TRBJ2-2; D is unclear. This CDR3 has 15 residues. The V end lost 7 bases, the J end lost 1 base, and 13 bases lay between the germline ends. Germline loops: CDR1 ENHRY, CDR2 SYGVKD. For the CDR3, the DNA is TGTGCCATCAAACCAGACACCCTGAACACCGGGGAGCTGTTTTTT. This encodes CAIKPDTLNTGELFF.

The rearrangement joins TRBV10-1 to TRBJ2-7, with 14 positions matching TRBD2. Germline V gene sequence: CDR1 WNHNN, CDR2 SYGVQD (reference sequence). CDR3 length equals 16 residues. J was trimmed by 2 bases and V by 10 bases; bases with no gene match: 10. The CDR3 reads CAITRPGLAGAYEQYF. CDR3 nucleotide sequence: TGCGCCATCACTCGGCCGGGACTAGCGGGAGCCTACGAGCAGTACTTC.

This clonotype appeared once. An end of the junction differs from the germline gene, which may be a read error. CDR3 DNA: TGCAGCGTTGTGGACAGGGGGCGAGAGACTCAGTACTTC. This codes for CSVVDRGRETQYF. This chain joins TRBV29-1 and TRBJ2-5, with 11 bases lining up with TRBD1. The CDR3 extends over 13 amino acids. In germline, CDR1 is SQVTM, CDR2 ANQGSEA.

In its sample, this clonotype was seen many times. The rearrangement joins TRBV9 to TRBJ2-7; 10 bases agree with TRBD2. Losses at the gene ends were 0 bases for V and 3 bases for J; bases not matched to a gene: 6. Germline V gene data show CDR1 as SGDLS and CDR2 as YYNGEE. This CDR3 region has 16 residues. The CDR3 coding sequence is TGTGCCAGCAGCGTAGCTTGGTCTAGCGGGAGCTACGAGCAGTACTTC. Protein: CASSVAWSSGSYEQYF.

This clonotype has just a few counts. This chain joins TRBV4-2 and TRBJ2-2, with 9 bases lining up with TRBD1. CDR3 length: 17 residues. Germline V gene lookup returns CDR1 LGHNA and CDR2 YNFKEQ. The V gene end was trimmed by 5 bases and the J gene end by 0 bases; junction bases not matched to a gene: 7. This CDR3 reads CASSYRRDRANTGELFF. CDR3 in DNA: TGTGCCAGCAGCTACCGCCGGGACAGGGCGAACACCGGGGAGCTGTTTTTT.

In this sample, this clonotype turned up a few times. The rearrangement links TRBV9 to TRBJ1-2, with no clear D. This CDR3 has 15 residues. Germline V gene sequence: CDR1 SGDLS, CDR2 YYNGEE. With 0 bases removed from V and 3 bases from J, the gap between germline ends came to 12 bases. The CDR3 coding sequence is TGTGCCAGCAGCGTAGCTCCCAGAGCCGACTATGGCTACACCTTC. It codes for CASSVAPRADYGYTF.

The chain uses TRBV20-1 and TRBJ1-1; 7 bases match TRBD1. CDR3 length equals 14 residues. V gave up 2 bases and J gave up 0 bases; unmatched junction bases: 3. The germline V gene encodes CDR1 DFQATT and CDR2 SNEGSKA (reference sequence). CDR3 sequence reads: CSARNRGLNTEAFF. In nucleotides, the CDR3 is TGCAGTGCTAGAAACAGGGGCCTGAACACTGAAGCTTTCTTT.

The chain joins TRBV7-9 to TRBJ2-5; 9 bases map to TRBD1. Germline loops: CDR1 SEHNR, CDR2 FQNEAQ (reference sequence). V dropped 1 base and J dropped 9; count of bases not matched to a gene: 3. The CDR3 covers 13 residues. CDR3 DNA: TGTGCCAGCAGCTTAGGGACAGGGGACGCCCAGTACTTC. Its translation: CASSLGTGDAQYF.

In its sample, this clonotype was seen a few times. The chain combines TRBV11-2 with TRBJ1-1; the D is unclear. Trimming shortened V by 1 base and J by 3 bases, and 12 bases separated the two germline ends. The CDR3 spans 15 residues. Looked up from germline, CDR1 is SGHAT and CDR2 is FQNNGV. Here the CDR3 DNA reads TGTGCCAGCAGCTTAGGAGGAGACGCTTACACTGAAGCTTTCTTT. Amino acids: CASSLGGDAYTEAFF. The full variable domain, its missing parts supplied by reference TRBV11-2 and TRBJ1-1, is EAGVAQSPRYKIIEKRQSVAFWCNPISGHATLYWYQQILGQGPKLLIQFQNNGVVDDSQLPKDRFSAERLKGVDSTLKIQPAKLEDSAVYLCASSLGGDAYTEAFFGQGTRLTVV.

The rearrangement links TRBV5-5 to TRBJ2-6; 7 bases agree with TRBD1. Unmatched junction bases numbered 7, after V lost 3 bases and J lost 4 bases. The CDR3 length is 16 residues. CDR1 and CDR2 from the germline V gene are SGHKS and YYEKEE (reference sequence). The CDR3 DNA follows: TGTGCCAGCAGCTCCGGGACAGCTACGGGGGCCAACGTCCTGACTTTC. This encodes CASSSGTATGANVLTF.

This clonotype showed up just a few times. The chain uses TRBV7-8 and TRBJ1-6; D unclear. V was shortened by 5 bases and J by 7 bases, with 15 bases between the two germline ends. This CDR3 region has 15 residues. The germline CDR1 and CDR2 sequences are SGHVS and FQNEAQ. The CDR3 DNA sequence: TGTGCCAGCAGCCGGAAAGAAATTCCAAATTCACCCCTCCACTTT. This gives the protein CASSRKEIPNSPLHF.

The rearrangement uses TRBV6-5 and TRBJ2-2, with D tentatively TRBD2 (5 bases). Germline V gives CDR1 MNHEY, CDR2 SVGAGI. This CDR3 has 15 residues. Trimming stripped 6 bases from V and 4 bases from J, with 15 bases between. The CDR3 reads CASSPGIQGTGELFF. The CDR3 region has the DNA TGTGCCAGCAGCCCGGGGATTCAAGGCACCGGGGAGCTGTTTTTT.

This clonotype was counted many times. V and J are TRBV29-1 and TRBJ2-7, with D possibly being TRBD2 (6 bases). Looked up from germline, CDR1 is SQVTM and CDR2 is ANQGSEA. Trimming took off 0 bases at V and 6 bases at J, with 9 bases between the two ends. This CDR3 is built from 12 residues. This chain's CDR3 is CSVEEGGFEQYF. The CDR3 nucleotides are TGCAGCGTTGAAGAGGGAGGATTCGAGCAGTACTTC.

The genes are TRBV6-5 and TRBJ2-7; TRBD1 is a possible D gene (6 bases). V lost 6 bases and J 2 bases, leaving 14 bases between the germline ends. Germline-derived CDR1 and CDR2 are MNHEY and SVGAGI. CDR3 length: 14 residues. The CDR3 DNA follows: TGTGCCAGCAGAACCACGGGACAAGCCTACGAGCAGTACTTC. Amino acids: CASRTTGQAYEQYF.